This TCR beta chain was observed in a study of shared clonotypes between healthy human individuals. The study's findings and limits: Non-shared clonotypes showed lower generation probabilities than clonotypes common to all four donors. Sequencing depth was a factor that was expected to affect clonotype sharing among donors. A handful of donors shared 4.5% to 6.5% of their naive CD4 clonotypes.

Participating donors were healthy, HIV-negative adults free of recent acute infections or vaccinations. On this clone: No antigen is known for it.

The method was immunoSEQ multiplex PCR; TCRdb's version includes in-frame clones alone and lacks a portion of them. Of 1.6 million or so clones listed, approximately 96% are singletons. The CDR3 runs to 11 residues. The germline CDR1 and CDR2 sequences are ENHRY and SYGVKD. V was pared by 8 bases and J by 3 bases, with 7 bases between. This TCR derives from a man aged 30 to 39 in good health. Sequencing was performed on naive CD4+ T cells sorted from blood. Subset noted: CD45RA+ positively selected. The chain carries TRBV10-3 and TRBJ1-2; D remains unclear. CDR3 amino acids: CAIGEDYGYTF. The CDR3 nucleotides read TGTGCCATCGGGGAGGACTATGGCTACACCTTC.